This TCR beta chain is drawn from a study of early T cells in non-severe SARS-CoV-2 infection (dated by TCRdb to the early 2020s). Background for the entire study: Because TCR sequencing was done on bulk RNA from unsorted whole blood, the alpha and beta chains could not be paired.

This was a case-control study nested in a cohort of healthcare workers in London, UK, who had nasopharyngeal swab PCR tests and blood samples taken every week. Healthcare workers were recruited during the week of the UK lockdown, between 23 and 31 March 2020, and followed weekly for up to roughly 15 weeks. General conclusions and limits of the study: VDJdb matching was skewed toward anti-spike CD8 responses and likely underestimated virus-specific expansions by missing private and CD4 specificities.

This clonotype was detected ten times or more. What antigen it recognizes has not been identified. Base-call qualities are not available, and no considerably larger clone is one nucleotide away. The library relied on 5' RACE. Sequencing relied on a NextSeq 500. To correct for sequencing error and PCR bias, the TCR library protocol tagged individual cDNA molecules with unique molecular identifiers. Sequencing covered both TCR alpha and beta chains, and within each sample the abundances of alpha and beta sequences were tightly co-correlated. On the study's bioinformatics: Decombinator V4 was used to annotate the V gene, J gene and CDR3 of the TCR sequences. Expanded TCRs were defined as changing significantly between any two time points under a Poisson model with p below 0.0001. TCR abundances were normalised to the total number of TCRs sequenced per sample and expressed as counts per million. MAIT TCRs were defined by TRAV1-2 paired with TRAJ12, TRAJ20 or TRAJ33, and iNKT TCRs by TRAV10 paired with TRAJ18. VDJdb, accessed on 1 November 2021, was searched for TCRs annotated for CMV, EBV and SARS-CoV-2, and TCRs annotated for more than one antigen were excluded. TCRdb took the public reads, trimmed them with fastp at Q25, ran MiXCR for clone calling and kept in-frame beta chains. Each entry is one CDR3 protein sequence, shown with its most common DNA and genes. The authors' filters were not applied to this entry. The sample records more than 55,000 distinct CDR3 sequences, approximately 5.9% of which are singletons. Of the sample, approximately 3.6% falls within the top ten clones.

Reading from cysteine to phenylalanine, the CDR3 counts 15 amino acids. CDR3 DNA is the only sequence kept; it has 45 bases, read in frame from the first base. V and J lose 3 bases and 2 bases, and a span of 14 bases separates them. The germline V gene encodes CDR1 DFQATT and CDR2 SNEGSKA (reference sequence). The V and J segments used are TRBV20-1 and TRBJ1-5; there is no confident call for the D gene. The input for sequencing was whole blood, taken at baseline. This TCR was recovered from an adult who was a healthcare worker with PCR-confirmed SARS-CoV-2 infection or an uninfected control (not recorded which). The nucleotides read TGCAGTGCTAGTCTCGGTAGTTATGGCAATCAGCCCCAGCATTTT. Its protein product is CSASLGSYGNQPQHF.